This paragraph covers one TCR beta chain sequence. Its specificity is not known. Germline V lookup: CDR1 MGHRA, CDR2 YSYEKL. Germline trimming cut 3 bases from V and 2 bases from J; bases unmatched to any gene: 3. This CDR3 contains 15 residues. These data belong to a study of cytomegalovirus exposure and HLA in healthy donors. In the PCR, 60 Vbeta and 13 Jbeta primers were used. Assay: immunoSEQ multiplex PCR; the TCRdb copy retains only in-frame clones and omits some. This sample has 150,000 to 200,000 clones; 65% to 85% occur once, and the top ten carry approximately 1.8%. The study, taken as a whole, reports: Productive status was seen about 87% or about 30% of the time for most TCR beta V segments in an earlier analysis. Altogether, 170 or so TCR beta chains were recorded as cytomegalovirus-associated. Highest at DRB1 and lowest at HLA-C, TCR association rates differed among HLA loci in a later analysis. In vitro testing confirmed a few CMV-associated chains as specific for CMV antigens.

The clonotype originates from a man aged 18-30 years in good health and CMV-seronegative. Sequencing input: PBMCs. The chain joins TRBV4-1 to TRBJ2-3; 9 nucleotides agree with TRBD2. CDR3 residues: CASSQVAGDTDTQYF. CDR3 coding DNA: TGCGCCAGCAGCCAGGTAGCGGGAGACACAGATACGCAGTATTTT.